This paragraph covers one TCR beta chain sequence. This clonotype came up a few times. Its antigen target is currently unknown. Base qualities were left out, and no much larger clone turns up one base away. The sample is drawn from a study of identical twins (TCRdb year 2016). With regard to the full study: TCR alpha and beta repertoires from monozygotic twins, unrelated adults of various ages and cord blood were deep-sequenced to test whether fetal clonotypes persist. To rule out contamination, replicate twin experiments were performed at different times with different library preparation protocols. What the work shows at the level of the full study, not this receptor alone: Abundant cord blood beta clonotypes carried fewer insertions; young adult naive repertoires showed a weaker similar trend, while memory repertoires showed none. Out-of-frame TCR alpha sharing in monozygotic twins was systematically underestimated by recombination models, whereas sharing between unrelated individuals was in agreement with the recombination models. Zero-insertion analyses could be partly confounded by invariant T cells such as MAIT and iNKT, although diverse VJ usage argued against such confounding for most clonotypes. Compared with coincidental sharing between unrelated individuals, out-of-frame TCR alpha sequences shared between twins showed an excess of sequences with low generation probability. Conclusions relied on cross-sectional statistical analysis, since the same donors could not be followed over many years. Excess twin sharing in beta out-of-frame sequences was weaker because fewer shared sequences lowered the signal-to-noise ratio.

CDR1 is given as SGHRS and CDR2 as YFSETQ, both from the germline V gene. The cysteine opens and the phenylalanine closes a CDR3 of 14 amino acids. Just CDR3 DNA is preserved here, 42 bases in frame from base 1. Trimming removed 2 bases from V and 0 bases from J, leaving 9 bases between the germline ends. Library prep was done by 5' RACE. Sequencer: Illumina HiSeq 2000. A universal primer binding site was added through template switching, and the final cDNA carried a unique molecular identifier so that TCR cDNA molecules could be counted accurately. Specific primers in the conserved constant-segment region were used to synthesize first-strand cDNA for the TCR alpha and beta chains. To control for contamination, every cDNA library carried two barcodes: a SMART-Mk sample barcode plus Illumina barcodes. TruSeq adapter sequences and Illumina sample barcodes were added in two successive PCR steps. The TCR alpha and beta cDNA libraries were sequenced on the Illumina HiSeq platform using custom primers. For the original study's pipeline: MiGEC processed the raw reads to extract unique molecular identifiers, while MiXCR was used to determine the CDR3 positions. Recombination models were inferred per individual with the repgenHMM and IGoR tools using an EM algorithm. The analysis of shared clonotypes was done with the tcR package in R, with sharing normalized by the product of cloneset sizes. To study raw recombination without the effects of thymic and clonal selection, out-of-frame nonproductive sequences were analyzed. TCRdb trimmed the raw reads at Q25, called clones with MiXCR and kept productive beta chains. A single entry per CDR3 protein holds the most common genes and DNA from its merged rows. What appears here as the V and J calls and clone size reflects TCRdb's work, not the paper's. The sample records approximately 620,000 distinct CDR3 sequences, under 9% of which are singletons. More than 0.75% of the sample belongs to the ten largest clones.

All donors were healthy Caucasians. Three pairs of female monozygotic twins, all aged roughly 18 to 29 years, made up the twin cohort. Peripheral blood mononuclear cells were the source from which RNA for the TCR libraries was isolated. Another study also made use of these data, one on yellow fever vaccine responses in identical twins. From that second study: The T cell response to vaccination in identical twins was reported by the authors to appear partly convergent and partly personalized. In the study, vaccine-responding T cell clones were precisely tracked in identical twins.

The receptor chain draws on TRBV5-1 and TRBJ2-7, with the D gene not confidently named. Input material: PBMCs. This receptor was taken from a young woman in good health. The DNA reads TGCGCCAGCAGCTTACTACAGTTCTCCTACGAGCAGTACTTC. It translates as CASSLLQFSYEQYF.